This T cell receptor beta chain was identified in a study of blood T cell repertoires in COVID-19. Study details: Whether acute or convalescent, the COVID-19 samples came from the United States, Italy and Spain. T cells, B-cell-depleted T cells, or PBMCs supplied cDNA or gDNA.

In the original analysis: Amplification of reference gene primers was used by the study to estimate nucleated cell counts. Generated by immunoSEQ multiplex PCR, the TCRdb table keeps only in-frame clones and is missing some. That table gives V, J and clone size, and the DNA gave D and trimming. The table lists just over 200,000 clones, 80% of them singletons. This CDR3 contains 18 residues. Trimming removed 1 base from V and 2 bases from J; junction bases left unmatched: 6. CDR1 and CDR2 from the germline V gene are SGHVS and FNYEAQ. The TCR was taken from a woman in her 70s with acute or convalescent COVID-19. The chain couples TRBV7-6 to TRBJ2-6, with 9 bases matching TRBD1. Sample: peripheral blood. DNA for the CDR3: TGTGCCAGCAGCTTAGGATTACAGGGGGCGACTGGGGCCAACGTCCTGACTTTC. The encoded protein is CASSLGLQGATGANVLTF.